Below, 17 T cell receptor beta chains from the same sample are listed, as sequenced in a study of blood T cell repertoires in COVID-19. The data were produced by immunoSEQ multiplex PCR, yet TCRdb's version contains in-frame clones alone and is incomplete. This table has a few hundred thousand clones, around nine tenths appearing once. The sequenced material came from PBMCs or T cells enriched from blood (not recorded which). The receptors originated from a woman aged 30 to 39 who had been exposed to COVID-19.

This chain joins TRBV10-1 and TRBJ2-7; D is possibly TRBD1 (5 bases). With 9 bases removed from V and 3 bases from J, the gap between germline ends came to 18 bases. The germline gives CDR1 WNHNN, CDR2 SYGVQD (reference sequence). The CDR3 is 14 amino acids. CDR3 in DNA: TGCGCCAGGAACTGGGGCGGACCCGTCTACGAGCAGTACTTC. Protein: CARNWGGPVYEQYF.

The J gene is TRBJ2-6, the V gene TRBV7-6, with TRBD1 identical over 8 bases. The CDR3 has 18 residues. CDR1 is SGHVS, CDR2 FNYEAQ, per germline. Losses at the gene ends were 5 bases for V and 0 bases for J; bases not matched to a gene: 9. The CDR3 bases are TGTGCCAGCAGCCCCTTCACAGGGGGAGGCTCTGGGGCCAACGTCCTGACTTTC. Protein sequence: CASSPFTGGGSGANVLTF.

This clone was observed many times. This chain's CDR3 is CASSSAPEGGHEQYF. The CDR3 bases are TGTGCCAGCAGCTCCGCCCCGGAGGGAGGTCACGAGCAGTACTTC. This chain connects TRBV6-5 to TRBJ2-7; TRBD2 might be the D (6 bases). V lost 6 bases and J 5 bases, leaving 20 bases between the germline ends. The CDR3 consists of 15 residues. The germline V gene encodes CDR1 MNHEY and CDR2 SVGAGI.

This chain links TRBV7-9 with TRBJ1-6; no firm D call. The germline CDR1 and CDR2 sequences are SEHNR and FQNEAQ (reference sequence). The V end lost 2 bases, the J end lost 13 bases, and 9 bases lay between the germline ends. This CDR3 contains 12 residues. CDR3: CASSLPQSPLHF. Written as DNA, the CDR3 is TGTGCCAGCAGCTTACCGCAGTCTCCCCTCCACTTT. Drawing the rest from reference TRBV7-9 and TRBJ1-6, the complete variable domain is DTGVSQNPRHKITKRGQNVTFRCDPISEHNRLYWYRQTLGQGPEFLTYFQNEAQLEKSRLLSDRFSAERPKGSFSTLEIQRTEQGDSAMYLCASSLPQSPLHFGNGTRLTVT.

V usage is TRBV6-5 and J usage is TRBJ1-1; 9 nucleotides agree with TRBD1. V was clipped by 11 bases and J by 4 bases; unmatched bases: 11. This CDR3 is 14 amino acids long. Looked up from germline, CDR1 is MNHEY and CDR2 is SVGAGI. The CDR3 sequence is CAGGTGYKSTEAFF. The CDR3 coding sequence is TGTGCCGGGGGGACAGGGTATAAGTCCACTGAAGCTTTCTTT.

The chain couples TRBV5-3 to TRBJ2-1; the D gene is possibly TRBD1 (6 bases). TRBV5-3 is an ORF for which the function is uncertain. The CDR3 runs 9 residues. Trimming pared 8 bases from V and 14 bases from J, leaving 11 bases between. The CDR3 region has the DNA TGTGCCAGTTTCGCAGGGGAGTTCTTC. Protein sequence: CASFAGEFF.

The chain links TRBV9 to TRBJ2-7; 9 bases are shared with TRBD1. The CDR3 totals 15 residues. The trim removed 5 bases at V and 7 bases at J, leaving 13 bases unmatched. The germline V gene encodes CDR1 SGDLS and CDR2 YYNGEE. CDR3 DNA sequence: TGTGCCAGCAGTTATTCGGGACAGGGAGCGGGGGAGCAGTACTTC. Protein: CASSYSGQGAGEQYF.

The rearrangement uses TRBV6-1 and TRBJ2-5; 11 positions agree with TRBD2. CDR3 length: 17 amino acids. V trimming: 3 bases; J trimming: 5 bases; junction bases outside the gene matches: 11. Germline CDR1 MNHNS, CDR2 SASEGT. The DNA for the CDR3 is TGTGCCAGCAGTGAGGGTCTGGCACTAGCGGGAGTGGAGACCCAGTACTTC. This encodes CASSEGLALAGVETQYF.

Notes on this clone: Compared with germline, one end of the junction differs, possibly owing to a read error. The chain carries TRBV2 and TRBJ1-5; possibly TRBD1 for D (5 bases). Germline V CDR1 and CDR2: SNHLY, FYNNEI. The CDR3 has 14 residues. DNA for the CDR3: TGTGCCTCCCGCCAGGGCTCAAGCAGTCAGCCCCAGCATTTT. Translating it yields CASRQGSSSQPQHF.

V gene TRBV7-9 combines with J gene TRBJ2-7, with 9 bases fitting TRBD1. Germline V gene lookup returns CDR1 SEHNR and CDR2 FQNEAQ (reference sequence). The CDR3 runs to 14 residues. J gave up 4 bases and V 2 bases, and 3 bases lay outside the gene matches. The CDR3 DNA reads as TGTGCCAGCAGCTTATTGGGACAGGGTTACGAGCAGTACTTC. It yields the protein CASSLLGQGYEQYF.

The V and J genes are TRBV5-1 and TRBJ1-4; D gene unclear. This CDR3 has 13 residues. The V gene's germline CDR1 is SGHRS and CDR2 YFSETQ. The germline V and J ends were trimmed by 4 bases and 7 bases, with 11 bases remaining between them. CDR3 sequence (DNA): TGCGCCAGCAGCCGACGGGAGGGTGAAAAACTGTTTTTT. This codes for CASSRREGEKLFF.

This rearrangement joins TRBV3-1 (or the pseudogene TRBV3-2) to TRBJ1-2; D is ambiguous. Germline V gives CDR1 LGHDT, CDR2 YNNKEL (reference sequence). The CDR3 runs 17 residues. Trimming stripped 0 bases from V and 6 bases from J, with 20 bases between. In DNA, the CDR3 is TGTGCCAGCAGCCAAGATACTCGCAGGCGGCCGGGAGATGGCTACACCTTC. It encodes CASSQDTRRRPGDGYTF.

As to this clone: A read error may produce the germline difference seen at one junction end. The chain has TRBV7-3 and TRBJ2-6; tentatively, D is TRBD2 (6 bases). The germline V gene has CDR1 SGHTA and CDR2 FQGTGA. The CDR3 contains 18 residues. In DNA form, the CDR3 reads TGCGCCAGCAGCTTAGTGGGGGGAATCGGGTCTGGGGCCAACGTCCTGACTTTC. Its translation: CASSLVGGIGSGANVLTF.

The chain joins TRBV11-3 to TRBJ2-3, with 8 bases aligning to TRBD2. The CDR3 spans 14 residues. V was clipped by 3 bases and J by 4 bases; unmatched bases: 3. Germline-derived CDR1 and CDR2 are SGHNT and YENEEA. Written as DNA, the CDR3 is TGTGCCAGCAGCTTTCCAGCGGGAGCAGATACGCAGTATTTT. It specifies CASSFPAGADTQYF.

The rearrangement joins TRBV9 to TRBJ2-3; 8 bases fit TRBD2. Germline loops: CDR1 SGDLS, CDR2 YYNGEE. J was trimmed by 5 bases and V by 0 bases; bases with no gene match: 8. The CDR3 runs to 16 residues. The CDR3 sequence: CASSVGVGLARDTQYF. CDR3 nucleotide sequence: TGTGCCAGCAGCGTAGGGGTAGGACTAGCAAGAGATACGCAGTATTTT.

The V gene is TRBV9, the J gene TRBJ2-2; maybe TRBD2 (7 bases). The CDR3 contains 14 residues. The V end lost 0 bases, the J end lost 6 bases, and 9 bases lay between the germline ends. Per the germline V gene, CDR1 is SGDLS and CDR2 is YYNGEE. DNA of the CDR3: TGTGCCAGCAGCGTAGGCGGGGGCCCCGGGGAGCTGTTTTTT. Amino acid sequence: CASSVGGGPGELFF. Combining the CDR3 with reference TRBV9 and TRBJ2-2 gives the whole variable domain DSGVTQTPKHLITATGQRVTLRCSPRSGDLSVYWYQQSLDQGLQFLIQYYNGEERAKGNILERFSAQQFPDLHSELNLSSLELGDSALYFCASSVGGGPGELFFGEGSRLTVL.

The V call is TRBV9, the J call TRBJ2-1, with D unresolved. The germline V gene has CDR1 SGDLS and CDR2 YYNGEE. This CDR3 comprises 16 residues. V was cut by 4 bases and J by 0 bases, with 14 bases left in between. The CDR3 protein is CASSRDSSISYNEQFF. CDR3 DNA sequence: TGTGCCAGCAGCCGAGACTCCTCCATCTCCTACAATGAGCAGTTCTTC.